The TCR beta chain under discussion was sequenced for a study of long-term antiretroviral therapy in people with HIV. Turning to this clone: Its antigen is not known.

Findings and caveats of the study: Diversity rose after ART but stayed below transplant donor controls.

Running of the v3.0 immunoSEQ assay took place at survey level. Data came from immunoSEQ multiplex PCR; TCRdb stores just in-frame clones and leaves some out. The sample holds 15,000 to 20,000 clones; around 84% are singletons and the top ten take 7.5% to 9.5%. All donors provided no fewer than one pre-ART and no fewer than two post-ART PBMC samples. United States facilities provided treatment to all participants with HIV. Specimens carried roughly 0.95-11 million cryopreserved PBMC before DNA extraction. The CDR3 consists of 12 residues. Per the germline V gene, CDR1 is GTSNPN and CDR2 is SVGIG (reference sequence). J was trimmed by 9 bases and V by 5 bases; bases with no gene match: 4.

J is TRBJ1-6 and V is TRBV30, with TRBD1 matching over 7 bases. Here the sequenced sample was unsorted PBMCs, taken 0.1 years after starting antiretroviral therapy. This clonotype originated in a man between 18 and 29 years old with HIV. The CDR3 reads CAWGNRGSPLHF. CDR3 bases: TGTGCCTGGGGTAACAGGGGTTCACCCCTCCACTTT.